These 26 T cell receptor beta chains were all obtained from the same sample, sequenced in a study of vaccination and CD4 T cells after COVID-19. Their cognate antigens are unknown. With the Oncomine TCR Beta short-read assay, DNA from cultured CD4+ T cells was sequenced. In TCRdb, the PCR reads were re-called with MiXCR into one record per CDR3 protein. The repertoire consists of under 30,000 distinct CDR3 sequences, with about 42% occurring once and the leading ten covering roughly 4.1%. Time point: late sampling 161 to 241 days after vaccination in three convalescent patients. Treatment defined: approximately nine-day PBMC culture with coronavirus spike peptide pools or control peptides (ViraFEST assay). Material: CD4+ T cells from blood, cultured in vitro, obtained about 7 months after SARS-CoV-2 vaccination. The origin of the receptors is a human donor who had recovered from COVID-19.

The genes are TRBV20-1 and TRBJ2-7; TRBD1 aligns across 7 bases. The CDR3 is made up of 14 amino acids. Germline assignment: CDR1 DFQATT and CDR2 SNEGSKA (reference sequence). Germline trimming cut 3 bases from V and 3 bases from J; bases unmatched to any gene: 8. The CDR3 DNA reads TGCAGTGCTAGCGAGACAGGGAGCGACTACGAGCAGTACTTC. This sequence encodes CSASETGSDYEQYF.

The CDR3 here is CASSFHSGANTEAFF. The CDR3, as DNA: TGTGCCAGCAGCTTTCATTCGGGGGCGAACACTGAAGCTTTCTTT. The rearrangement uses TRBV7-2 and TRBJ1-1, with D possibly matching TRBD1 (6 bases). The CDR3 has 15 residues. The germline CDR1 and CDR2 sequences are SGHTA and FQGNSA. The V and J ends lost 3 bases and 1 base respectively, with 12 bases between them.

CDR3 in DNA: TGCAGTGCTGGCCCCCATAGTGACAATGAGCAGTTCTTC. Translating it yields CSAGPHSDNEQFF. This chain uses TRBV20-1 with TRBJ2-1, with D uncertain. The CDR3 extends over 13 amino acids. Between the trimmed V and J ends, which lost 5 bases and 5 bases, there was a span of 13 bases. Germline V gene lookup returns CDR1 DFQATT and CDR2 SNEGSKA (reference sequence).

This sequence joins TRBV6-2 or TRBV6-3 and TRBJ1-2, with a weak D call TRBD1 (5 bases). The CDR3 consists of 12 residues. The V end was cut by 7 bases, the J end by 8 bases, with 14 bases between. CDR1 and CDR2 from the germline V gene are MNHEY and SVGEGT. The CDR3 DNA reads as TGTGCCAGCACCGGGACCGCGGACGGCTACACCTTC. Translation: CASTGTADGYTF.

The chain carries TRBV20-1 and TRBJ1-1, with D perhaps TRBD1 (6 bases). Germline V CDR1 and CDR2: DFQATT, SNEGSKA (reference sequence). The ends were cut back, 6 bases at V and 1 base at J, with 12 bases in the middle. The CDR3 has 13 residues. This CDR3 is CSAEGHPNTEAFF. The CDR3, as DNA: TGCAGTGCCGAGGGACACCCGAACACTGAAGCTTTCTTT.

The chain employs TRBV20-1 and TRBJ2-2; the D gene is possibly TRBD2 (5 bases). The CDR3 contains 12 residues. Germline V gene lookup returns CDR1 DFQATT and CDR2 SNEGSKA (reference sequence). For the CDR3, the DNA is TGCATCCACGGGAAGAACACCGGGGAGCTGTTTTTT. Protein product: CIHGKNTGELFF.

Only a few counts were recorded for this clonotype. V gene TRBV28 combines with J gene TRBJ1-2; TRBD1 is a possible D gene (5 bases). Trimming shortened V by 6 bases and J by 1 base, and 12 bases separated the two germline ends. Germline V gene lookup returns CDR1 MDHEN and CDR2 SYDVKM. This CDR3 comprises 14 residues. The CDR3 sequence: CASSILDNNYGYTF. The CDR3 nucleotides read TGTGCCAGCAGCATTTTGGACAATAACTATGGCTACACCTTC.

V gene TRBV20-1 combines with J gene TRBJ1-6, with 7 bases matching TRBD1. Germline CDR1 reads DFQATT; CDR2 reads SNEGSKA (reference sequence). V dropped 2 bases and J dropped 8; count of bases not matched to a gene: 6. The length of the CDR3 is 14 residues. The CDR3 protein is CSARPGQSDSPLHF. The CDR3 DNA is TGCAGTGCTAGACCGGGACAGTCAGATTCACCCCTCCACTTT.

This clonotype was recorded a few times. The gene calls are TRBV20-1 and TRBJ2-2; D unresolved. The ends were cut back, 3 bases at V and 3 bases at J, with 5 bases in the middle. This CDR3 has 12 residues. Germline V gene lookup returns CDR1 DFQATT and CDR2 SNEGSKA (reference sequence). CDR3 sequence: CSARGHTGELFF. In DNA form, the CDR3 reads TGCAGTGCTAGGGGTCACACCGGGGAGCTGTTTTTT.

J is TRBJ1-2 and V is TRBV28; D remains unclear. The germline V gene has CDR1 MDHEN and CDR2 SYDVKM. Trimming took 4 bases from V and 4 from J, leaving 10 bases between them. The CDR3 runs to 13 residues. This chain's CDR3 is CASSSRGGYGYTF. The DNA for the CDR3 is TGTGCCAGCAGTTCCCGGGGTGGCTATGGCTACACCTTC.

The V call is TRBV1, the J call TRBJ2-7. TRBV1 counts as a pseudogene. The CDR3 length is 15 residues. The CDR3 protein is CTSSRTFPTCYEQYF. CDR3 coding DNA: TGCACCAGCAGCCGAACCTTCCCAACTTGCTACGAGCAGTACTTC.

The chain is built from TRBV6-4 and TRBJ2-3, with 9 bases fitting TRBD2. The CDR3 runs 15 residues. Germline V gives CDR1 MRHNA, CDR2 SNTAGT. V shed 4 bases and J 1 base; nucleotides not matched to a gene: 3. The CDR3: CASSGVAGGTDTQYF. CDR3 in DNA: TGTGCCAGCAGTGGGGTAGCGGGAGGCACAGATACGCAGTATTTT.

V and J are TRBV5-1 and TRBJ2-5; 11 nucleotides line up with TRBD1. This CDR3 spans 15 amino acids. Germline-derived CDR1 and CDR2 are SGHRS and YFSETQ. J lost 5 bases, V lost 5 bases, and 8 bases had no gene match. The CDR3 DNA reads TGCGCCAGCAGATCAAGGACAGGGGGCTTGGAGACCCAGTACTTC. Amino acids: CASRSRTGGLETQYF.

J is TRBJ1-3 and V is TRBV6-1, with D hard to call. V lost 7 bases to trimming and J lost 0 bases, with 7 bases between them. Germline CDR1 reads MNHNS; CDR2 reads SASEGT. The CDR3 contains 13 residues. CDR3 bases: TGTGCCAGCATAGCGAGCTCTGGAAACACCATATATTTT. Amino acid sequence: CASIASSGNTIYF.

This clonotype came up a few times. The genes are TRBV20-1 and TRBJ2-7, with a weak D call TRBD2 (5 bases). In germline, CDR1 is DFQATT, CDR2 SNEGSKA (reference sequence). Deletions cut 3 bases from V and 0 bases from J, with 12 bases between. This CDR3 is built from 14 residues. Written as DNA, the CDR3 is TGCAGTGCTAGTCGGCTGGCGGGCTCCTACGAGCAGTACTTC. Translating gives CSASRLAGSYEQYF.

The chain couples TRBV15 to TRBJ1-5; D remains unclear. CDR1 LNHNV and CDR2 YYDKDF come from the germline V gene (reference sequence). The CDR3 has 16 amino acids. Trimming removed 0 bases at V and 3 bases at J, with 12 bases between. CDR3: CATSRDYARPNQPQHF. DNA of the CDR3: TGTGCCACCAGCAGAGATTACGCCAGGCCCAATCAGCCCCAGCATTTT.

J is TRBJ2-7 and V is TRBV28; D is possibly TRBD2 (6 bases). The length of the CDR3 is 14 residues. CDR1 MDHEN and CDR2 SYDVKM come from the germline V gene. V was clipped by 8 bases and J by 5 bases, with 19 bases between them. The CDR3: CASRQRTNVNEQYF. The CDR3 DNA reads TGTGCCAGCCGCCAGCGGACTAACGTTAACGAGCAGTACTTC.

This clonotype was seen a single time. The chain carries TRBV2 and TRBJ1-5; maybe TRBD1 (5 bases). V lost 5 bases and J 0 bases, leaving 8 bases between the germline ends. Germline CDR1 is SNHLY and CDR2 is FYNNEI. The CDR3 is 14 residues long. CDR3 sequence: CASSRGNSNQPQHF. CDR3 coding DNA: TGTGCCAGCAGTCGGGGGAATAGCAATCAGCCCCAGCATTTT.

Here the CDR3 DNA reads TGTGCCAGCAGCTGGGCAGGGTCAAGTCTTACAGATACGCAGTATTTT. It encodes CASSWAGSSLTDTQYF. This chain joins TRBV28 and TRBJ2-3; tentatively, D is TRBD1 (5 bases). This CDR3 spans 16 amino acids. The germline V gene has CDR1 MDHEN and CDR2 SYDVKM. With 6 bases removed from V and 3 bases from J, the gap between germline ends came to 19 bases.

The V call is TRBV15, the J call TRBJ2-2; 10 nucleotides line up with TRBD2. V shed 9 bases and J 6 bases; nucleotides not matched to a gene: 7. This CDR3 comprises 14 residues. Germline V gene data show CDR1 as LNHNV and CDR2 as YYDKDF (reference sequence). CDR3: CATKREGRAGELFF. Written as DNA, the CDR3 is TGTGCCACTAAGCGGGAGGGCCGGGCCGGGGAGCTGTTTTTT.

This clonotype turned up a few times. The chain has TRBV5-6 and TRBJ2-5, with 10 positions matching TRBD1. V trimming: 3 bases; J trimming: 1 base; junction bases outside the gene matches: 3. The CDR3 consists of 15 residues. Germline CDR1 is SGHDT and CDR2 is YYEEEE. Here the CDR3 reads CASSWTGGGQETQYF. Here the CDR3 DNA reads TGTGCCAGCAGCTGGACAGGGGGGGGCCAAGAGACCCAGTACTTC.

This clonotype was observed a handful of times. The chain combines TRBV21-1 with TRBJ2-5. TRBV21-1 counts as a pseudogene. The CDR3 sequence is 12 residues long. CDR3 region: CASSKPRETQYF. The CDR3 bases are TGTGCCAGCAGCAAACCTCGAGAGACCCAGTACTTC.

Only a few counts were recorded for this clonotype. CDR3: CASRAGRTQETQYF. For the CDR3, the DNA is TGTGCCAGCAGGGCTGGACGGACGCAAGAGACCCAGTACTTC. The chain recombines TRBV2 with TRBJ2-5, with unresolved D. V was pared by 6 bases and J by 2 bases, with 13 bases between. The CDR3 runs 14 residues. Germline V gives CDR1 SNHLY, CDR2 FYNNEI.

This clonotype showed up just a few times. The CDR3 here is CASSPRGGWETQYF. The CDR3 nucleotides are TGTGCCAGCAGCCCCAGGGGCGGATGGGAGACCCAGTACTTC. The V gene is TRBV6-2 or TRBV6-3, the J gene TRBJ2-5, with D possibly matching TRBD1 (6 bases). Germline lookup yields CDR1 MNHEY and CDR2 SVGEGT. This CDR3 is built from 14 residues. V was shortened by 6 bases and J by 5 bases, with 16 bases between the two germline ends.

The chain combines TRBV28 with TRBJ1-6; D call uncertain. This CDR3 spans 14 amino acids. Germline assignment: CDR1 MDHEN and CDR2 SYDVKM. V lost 2 bases to trimming and J lost 11 bases, with 13 bases between them. Written as DNA, the CDR3 is TGTGCCAGCAGTTTAGTGGGGTCCGAGGCACCCCTCCACTTT. The encoded protein is CASSLVGSEAPLHF.

This clonotype appeared once. CDR3 protein: CASSPVQEVDEQFF. DNA for the CDR3: TGTGCCAGCAGCCCCGTACAGGAGGTGGATGAGCAGTTCTTC. The chain is built from TRBV5-4 and TRBJ2-1; TRBD1 or TRBD2 may be the D gene (5 bases each). V shed 4 bases and J shed 8 bases, with 16 bases lying between them. Germline V lookup: CDR1 SGHNT, CDR2 YYREEE (reference sequence). The CDR3 runs 14 residues. Filled out from reference TRBV5-4 and TRBJ2-1, the complete variable domain reads ETGVTQSPTHLIKTRGQQVTLRCSSQSGHNTVSWYQQALGQGPQFIFQYYREEENGRGNFPPRFSGLQFPNYSSELNVNALELDDSALYLCASSPVQEVDEQFFGPGTRLTVL.